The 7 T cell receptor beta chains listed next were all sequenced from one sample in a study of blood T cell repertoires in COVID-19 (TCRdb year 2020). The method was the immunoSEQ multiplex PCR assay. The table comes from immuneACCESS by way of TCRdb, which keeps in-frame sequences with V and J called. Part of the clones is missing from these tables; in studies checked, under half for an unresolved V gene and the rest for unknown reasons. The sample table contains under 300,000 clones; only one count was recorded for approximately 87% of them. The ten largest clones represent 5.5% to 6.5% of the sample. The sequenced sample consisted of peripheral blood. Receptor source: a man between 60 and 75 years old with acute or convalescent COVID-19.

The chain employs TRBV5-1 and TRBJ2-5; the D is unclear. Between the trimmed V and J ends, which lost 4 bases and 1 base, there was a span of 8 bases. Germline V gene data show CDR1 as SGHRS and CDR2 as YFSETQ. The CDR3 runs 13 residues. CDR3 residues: CASSADTQETQYF. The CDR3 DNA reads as TGCGCCAGCAGCGCCGACACCCAAGAGACCCAGTACTTC.

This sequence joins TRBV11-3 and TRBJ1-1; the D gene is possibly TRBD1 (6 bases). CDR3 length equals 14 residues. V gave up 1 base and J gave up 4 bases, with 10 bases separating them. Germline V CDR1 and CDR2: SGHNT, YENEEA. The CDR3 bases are TGTGCCAGCAGCTTAGTTCTGGGGGCCACTGAAGCTTTCTTT. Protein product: CASSLVLGATEAFF.

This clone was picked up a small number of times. This CDR3 reads CASSLGRSETDTQYF. The CDR3 region has the DNA TGCGCCAGCAGCTTGGGGCGTAGCGAGACAGATACGCAGTATTTT. The chain is built from TRBV5-1 and TRBJ2-3; a weak D match, TRBD2 (5 bases). CDR1 and CDR2 (germline): SGHRS, YFSETQ. The CDR3 has 15 amino acids. With 0 bases removed from V and 3 bases from J, the gap between germline ends came to 11 bases.

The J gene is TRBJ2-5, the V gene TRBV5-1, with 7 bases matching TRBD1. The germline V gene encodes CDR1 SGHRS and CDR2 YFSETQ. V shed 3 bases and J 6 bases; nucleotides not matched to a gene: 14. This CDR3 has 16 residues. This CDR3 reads CASSSSTGINKQTQYF. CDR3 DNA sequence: TGCGCCAGCAGCTCTTCGACAGGGATTAACAAACAGACCCAGTACTTC.

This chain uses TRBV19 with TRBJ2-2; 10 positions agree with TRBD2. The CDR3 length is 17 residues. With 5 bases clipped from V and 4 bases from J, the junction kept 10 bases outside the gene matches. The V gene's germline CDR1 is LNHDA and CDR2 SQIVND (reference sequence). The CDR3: CASSDRASGRGTGELFF. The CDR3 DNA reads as TGTGCCAGTAGTGACCGTGCGAGCGGGAGGGGCACCGGGGAGCTGTTTTTT.

CDR3 residues: CASSSDSSPANYGYTF. DNA of the CDR3: TGTGCCAGCAGCTCCGACAGCTCGCCGGCTAACTATGGCTACACCTTC. The rearrangement uses TRBV7-8 and TRBJ1-2, with D possibly TRBD1 on 5 matching bases. This CDR3 contains 16 residues. Germline assignment: CDR1 SGHVS and CDR2 FQNEAQ. The V gene lost 4 bases and the J gene lost 0 bases, with 15 bases spanning the gap. The variable domain in full, completed from reference TRBV7-8 and TRBJ1-2, reads GAGVSQSPRYKVAKRGQDVALRCDPISGHVSLFWYQQALGQGPEFLTYFQNEAQLDKSGLPSDRFFAERPEGSVSTLKIQRTQQEDSAVYLCASSSDSSPANYGYTFGSGTRLTVV.

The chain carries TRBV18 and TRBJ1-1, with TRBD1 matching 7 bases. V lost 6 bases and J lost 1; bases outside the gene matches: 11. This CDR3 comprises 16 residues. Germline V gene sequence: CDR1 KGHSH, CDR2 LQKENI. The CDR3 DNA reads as TGTGCCAGCTCCCGCCTCGCCGGGACAGAGAACACTGAAGCTTTCTTT. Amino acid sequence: CASSRLAGTENTEAFF.